Included here is one T cell receptor beta chain sequence, with context. Its antigen is undetermined. This sample is part of a study of type 1 regulatory T cells. Study at large: T-allo10 is a Tr1-enriched, alloantigen-specific CD4 T cell product made in vitro.

The CDR3 is 14 residues long. Trimming cost V 4 bases and J 0 bases, with 10 bases left between them. Germline V gene lookup returns CDR1 DFQATT and CDR2 SNEGSKA (reference sequence). TCRdb analysed the reads with MiXCR anew, one entry per CDR3 protein. The data show roughly 68,000 distinct CDR3 sequences, with around 68% seen just once and 7% to 9.5% held by the top ten. The graft donor-derived T-allo10 cells reportedly recognize host alloantigens, are anergic, and suppress alloantigen-specifically. The rearrangement uses TRBV20-1 and TRBJ1-5, with D unresolved. Sequenced sample: cultured T cells, either the whole culture or a sorted T cell fraction (not recorded which). Documented subset: Tr1-enriched cell product generated in vitro against host alloantigens. This TCR derives from a human donor in good health. CDR3 in DNA: TGCAGTGCTACCGGGTCCCTTAGCAATCAGCCCCAGCATTTT. Translating it yields CSATGSLSNQPQHF.